These 3 T cell receptor beta chains were sequenced from one sample in a study of T cells in Graves' hyperthyroidism and ophthalmopathy (dated 2019 in TCRdb). The method was multiplex PCR. The instrument given in TCRdb is Illumina HiSeq 2000. Amplification of TCR beta CDR3 regions was carried out from RNA transcripts. The first round of RT-PCR for the TCR CDR3 was performed with the HTBI primer set and the Qiagen OneStep RT-PCR kit. TCRdb ran its own pipeline on the public reads, namely fastp trimming at Q25 and MiXCR clone calling, and kept in-frame beta chains. Rows are unified per CDR3 protein, each entry keeping the most common DNA and genes. This sample has 610,000 or so distinct CDR3 sequences in its table, and 46% of those were observed once. The ten largest clonotypes hold 7.5% to 8.5% of the sample. Specimen: peripheral blood or thyroid tissue (not recorded which). The receptors shown here come from a woman younger than 30 with Graves' hyperthyroidism.

Of note for this clonotype: A read error may be the cause here, since a much bigger clone is one base away. The chain links TRBV12-3 or TRBV12-4 to TRBJ2-2; either TRBD1 or TRBD2 may supply D (5 bases each). Trimming pared 1 base from V and 4 bases from J, leaving 13 bases between. The CDR3 is made up of 16 amino acids. The CDR3 DNA reads as TGTGCCAGCAGTTTAGTGGCAGGGAGAGGCACCGGGGAGCTGTTTTTT. Its translation: CASSLVAGRGTGELFF.

J is TRBJ2-5 and V is TRBV12-3 or TRBV12-4; 9 bases line up with TRBD1. Trimming cost V 5 bases and J 3 bases; bases outside gene matches: 7. The CDR3 loop spans 15 amino acids. CDR3 amino acids: CASSPGQGGKETQYF. The CDR3 bases are TGTGCCAGCAGTCCGGGACAGGGCGGAAAAGAGACCCAGTACTTC.

This clonotype was recorded many times. V is TRBV24-1 and J is TRBJ2-2; D gene uncertain. The CDR3 sequence is 17 residues long. Trimming pared 3 bases from V and 6 bases from J, leaving 19 bases between. Germline CDR1 and CDR2: KGHDR and SFDVKD. CDR3 sequence: CATSDPRKAERAGELFF. The CDR3 coding sequence is TGTGCCACCAGTGATCCCCGGAAGGCCGAACGGGCCGGGGAGCTGTTTTTT.